This entry lists 25 T cell receptor beta chains sequenced from one sample in a study of graft-versus-host responses after intestinal transplantation. The assay was immunoSEQ multiplex PCR, and TCRdb's table has in-frame clones only and misses some. Here the sample spans over 40,000 clones, about 88% being singletons. Which antigens these TCRs recognize remains unknown. The sequences come from unstimulated CD4+ T cells sorted from spleen or lymph node cells, collected before transplant. Source of these receptors: a human donor who was the organ donor for an intestinal transplant.

The chain couples TRBV6-5 to TRBJ2-7; TRBD1 matches 8 bases. The V gene end was trimmed by 3 bases and the J gene end by 5 bases; junction bases not matched to a gene: 6. Germline V gives CDR1 MNHEY, CDR2 SVGAGI. CDR3 length: 14 residues. CDR3 nucleotide sequence: TGTGCCAGCAGTTATGAGACAGGGGACCACGAGCAGTACTTC. Translating gives CASSYETGDHEQYF.

The V gene is TRBV30, the J gene TRBJ1-5, with no clear D. Germline values: CDR1 GTSNPN, CDR2 SVGIG (reference sequence). The CDR3 runs 15 residues. The V end lost 4 bases, the J end lost 3 bases, and 16 bases lay between the germline ends. CDR3 region: CAWTPFGQFNQPQHF. Here the CDR3 DNA reads TGTGCCTGGACCCCCTTCGGGCAGTTCAATCAGCCCCAGCATTTT.

The rearrangement links TRBV7-6 to TRBJ2-2, with 14 bases fitting TRBD2. The CDR3 totals 17 residues. V dropped 4 bases and J dropped 4; count of bases not matched to a gene: 5. From germline, CDR1 is SGHVS and CDR2 FNYEAQ. The CDR3 bases are TGTGCCAGCAGCTCAGGACTAGCGGGGGGCCTCACCGGGGAGCTGTTTTTT. This translates into CASSSGLAGGLTGELFF. The full variable domain, with the rest looked up from reference TRBV7-6 and TRBJ2-2, is GAGVSQSPRYKVTKRGQDVALRCDPISGHVSLYWYRQALGQGPEFLTYFNYEAQQDKSGLPNDRFSAERPEGSISTLTIQRTEQRDSAMYRCASSSGLAGGLTGELFFGEGSRLTVL.

The V call is TRBV5-4, the J call TRBJ1-1; no definite D call. Germline lookup yields CDR1 SGHNT and CDR2 YYREEE (reference sequence). The CDR3 totals 15 residues. V was cut by 0 bases and J by 0 bases, with 9 bases left in between. The CDR3 is CASSLANRLNTEAFF. The CDR3 nucleotides read TGTGCCAGCAGCTTGGCCAACAGATTGAACACTGAAGCTTTCTTT. The whole variable domain, filled in from reference TRBV5-4 and TRBJ1-1, reads ETGVTQSPTHLIKTRGQQVTLRCSSQSGHNTVSWYQQALGQGPQFIFQYYREEENGRGNFPPRFSGLQFPNYSSELNVNALELDDSALYLCASSLANRLNTEAFFGQGTRLTVV.

The gene calls are TRBV30 and TRBJ2-7; D remains unclear. The length of the CDR3 is 10 residues. The ends were cut back, 2 bases at V and 7 bases at J, with 6 bases in the middle. The V gene's germline CDR1 is GTSNPN and CDR2 SVGIG (reference sequence). CDR3 in amino acids: CAWSSVEQYF. The DNA for the CDR3 is TGTGCCTGGAGTTCAGTAGAGCAGTACTTC.

The V and J genes are TRBV15 and TRBJ1-2, with 7 bases matching TRBD1. CDR1 is LNHNV, CDR2 YYDKDF, per germline (reference sequence). V lost 5 bases and J lost 4; bases outside the gene matches: 4. The CDR3 has 13 amino acids. The CDR3 region is CATSPRQGYGYTF. The CDR3 DNA follows: TGTGCCACCAGCCCCCGACAGGGCTATGGCTACACCTTC.

J is TRBJ1-1 and V is TRBV7-2; D unclear. In germline, CDR1 is SGHTA, CDR2 FQGNSA. With 6 bases removed from V and 0 bases from J, the gap between germline ends came to 14 bases. This CDR3 spans 15 amino acids. The CDR3 region is CASSLRTGLNTEAFF. DNA for the CDR3: TGTGCCAGCAGTCTCCGGACGGGTTTGAACACTGAAGCTTTCTTT.

This chain joins TRBV4-1 and TRBJ2-2; D uncertain. This CDR3 region has 16 residues. V was cut by 4 bases and J by 1 base, with 13 bases left in between. Germline CDR1 MGHRA, CDR2 YSYEKL. DNA of the CDR3: TGCGCCAGCAGCCGTATCGGATCTAGGAACACCGGGGAGCTGTTTTTT. Amino acids: CASSRIGSRNTGELFF.

The chain combines TRBV2 with TRBJ2-7; D unresolved. Per the germline V gene, CDR1 is SNHLY and CDR2 is FYNNEI. Trimming left V 6 bases short and J 3 bases short, with 18 bases between. This CDR3 has 15 residues. The CDR3 coding sequence is TGTGCCAGCAGCTCGTGGCTAGAGCTGAACTACGAGCAGTACTTC. This sequence encodes CASSSWLELNYEQYF. Based on the CDR3 plus reference TRBV2 and TRBJ2-7, the full variable domain is EPEVTQTPSHQVTQMGQEVILRCVPISNHLYFYWYRQILGQKVEFLVSFYNNEISEKSEIFDDQFSVERPDGSNFTLKIRSTKLEDSAMYFCASSSWLELNYEQYFGPGTRLTVT.

The chain links TRBV25-1 to TRBJ2-3, with TRBD1 identical over 10 bases. V lost 7 bases, J lost 3 bases, and 4 bases stayed unmatched. The CDR3 spans 14 residues. Germline values: CDR1 MGHDK, CDR2 SYGVNS. The CDR3 is CASTDRGQTDTQYF. DNA for the CDR3: TGTGCCAGCACCGACAGGGGGCAGACAGATACGCAGTATTTT. Supplemented by reference TRBV25-1 and TRBJ2-3, the full variable domain reads EADIYQTPRYLVIGTGKKITLECSQTMGHDKMYWYQQDPGMELHLIHYSYGVNSTEKGDLSSESTVSRIRTEHFPLTLESARPSHTSQYLCASTDRGQTDTQYFGPGTRLTVL.

The sample holds a few counts of this clone. The chain combines TRBV10-2 with TRBJ2-2; TRBD2 aligns across 7 bases. Losses at the gene ends were 3 bases for V and 9 bases for J; bases not matched to a gene: 10. The germline CDR1 and CDR2 sequences are WSHSY and SAAADI. This CDR3 is 15 amino acids long. The CDR3 region is CASSEWVSGGRELFF. In DNA form, the CDR3 reads TGCGCCAGCAGTGAATGGGTATCGGGAGGCCGGGAGCTGTTTTTT.

The gene calls are TRBV7-2 and TRBJ1-1; perhaps TRBD1 as D (5 bases). CDR1 and CDR2 (germline): SGHTA, FQGNSA. The CDR3 totals 13 residues. Trimming cost V 3 bases and J 5 bases, with 10 bases left between them. The CDR3 region is CASSFAGGTEAFF. The CDR3 DNA reads as TGTGCCAGCAGCTTTGCGGGGGGGACTGAAGCTTTCTTT.

In this sample, this clone turned up a few times. V usage is TRBV27 and J usage is TRBJ1-2; the match to TRBD1 covers 8 bases. V lost 4 bases to trimming and J lost 4 bases; unmatched junction nucleotides: 2. Germline CDR1 and CDR2: MNHEY and SMNVEV (reference sequence). CDR3 length equals 13 residues. The CDR3 region has the DNA TGTGCCAGCAGTTCCGGACAGGGCTATGGCTACACCTTC. It encodes CASSSGQGYGYTF.

J is TRBJ1-4 and V is TRBV19; possible D gene TRBD1, 6 bases. Germline CDR1 is LNHDA and CDR2 is SQIVND (reference sequence). This CDR3 is built from 16 residues. V lost 6 bases and J 4 bases, leaving 18 bases between the germline ends. The CDR3 loop reads CASRSSTGVNNEKLFF. The CDR3 nucleotides read TGTGCCAGTAGAAGTTCGACAGGTGTTAATAATGAAAAACTGTTTTTT.

This chain joins TRBV19 and TRBJ1-2, with 7 bases fitting TRBD1. Trimming took 1 base from V and 0 from J; bases not matched to a gene: 5. This CDR3 has 16 residues. Germline lookup yields CDR1 LNHDA and CDR2 SQIVND (reference sequence). This chain's CDR3 is CASSIGGQGANYGYTF. The DNA of the CDR3 is TGTGCCAGTAGTATAGGAGGCCAGGGGGCTAACTATGGCTACACCTTC.

This chain links TRBV5-1 with TRBJ2-5, with D maybe TRBD1 (6 bases). The germline V gene encodes CDR1 SGHRS and CDR2 YFSETQ. The ends were cut back, 1 base at V and 4 bases at J, with 14 bases in the middle. The CDR3 is 15 residues long. The CDR3 spells CASSLTGTRGETQYF. The CDR3 nucleotides are TGCGCCAGCAGCTTGACAGGGACCAGAGGAGAGACCCAGTACTTC.

The chain recombines TRBV28 with TRBJ2-7; 8 nucleotides line up with TRBD1. V dropped 6 bases and J dropped 4; count of bases not matched to a gene: 2. Germline V gives CDR1 MDHEN, CDR2 SYDVKM. The CDR3 is 12 amino acids. For the CDR3, the DNA is TGTGCCAGCAGGACAGGGGTTTACGAGCAGTACTTC. Translated: CASRTGVYEQYF.

V and J are TRBV5-1 and TRBJ2-1, with TRBD2 matching over 8 bases. The CDR3 is 16 amino acids. The V and J ends lost 2 bases and 4 bases, in that order; junction bases with no gene match: 8. Germline V gene lookup returns CDR1 SGHRS and CDR2 YFSETQ. The CDR3 is CASSLDAAGVYNEQFF. The CDR3 bases are TGCGCCAGCAGCTTAGACGCAGCGGGAGTGTACAATGAGCAGTTCTTC.

V gene TRBV6-5 combines with J gene TRBJ2-5; either TRBD1 or TRBD2 may fit D (5 bases each). TRBJ2-7 explains the end of the DNA better; the J call may be wrong. The CDR3 runs to 11 residues. From germline, CDR1 is MNHEY and CDR2 SVGAGI. The DNA of the CDR3 is TGTGCCAGCAGTTACGGGGGCGAGCAGTACTTC. This sequence encodes CASSYGGEQYF.

The CDR3 reads CAWTAAGVPDTQYF. CDR3 DNA sequence: TGTGCCTGGACTGCAGCGGGAGTCCCCGATACGCAGTATTTT. The genes are TRBV30 and TRBJ2-3; 8 bases fit TRBD2. The CDR3 totals 14 residues. J lost 6 bases, V lost 4 bases, and 9 bases had no gene match. Germline V gene lookup returns CDR1 GTSNPN and CDR2 SVGIG (reference sequence).

The V call is TRBV19, the J call TRBJ1-2; D possibly corresponds to TRBD1 (6 bases). The V gene lost 6 bases and the J gene lost 4 bases, with 15 bases spanning the gap. The CDR3 contains 14 residues. The V gene's germline CDR1 is LNHDA and CDR2 SQIVND (reference sequence). This CDR3 is CASRDSLTFYGYTF. DNA for the CDR3: TGTGCCAGTAGGGACAGCCTCACTTTCTATGGCTACACCTTC.

V is TRBV30 and J is TRBJ2-3, with D uncertain. The CDR3 covers 10 residues. With 2 bases removed from V and 7 bases from J, the gap between germline ends came to 4 bases. CDR1 GTSNPN and CDR2 SVGIG come from the germline V gene (reference sequence). The chain's CDR3 is CAWSRNTQYF. DNA for the CDR3: TGTGCCTGGAGTAGGAATACGCAGTATTTT.

V usage is TRBV11-2 and J usage is TRBJ2-7; D not certain. CDR1 and CDR2 (germline): SGHAT, FQNNGV. V was cut by 1 base and J by 3 bases, with 7 bases left in between. The CDR3 totals 13 residues. CDR3 residues: CASSLGLGYEQYF. CDR3 nucleotide sequence: TGTGCCAGCAGCTTAGGGTTGGGCTACGAGCAGTACTTC.

The V call is TRBV6-1, the J call TRBJ1-1, with a tentative D call TRBD1 (5 bases). Per the germline V gene, CDR1 is MNHNS and CDR2 is SASEGT. The ends were cut back, 6 bases at V and 2 bases at J, with 10 bases in the middle. The CDR3 is made up of 13 amino acids. The DNA for the CDR3 is TGTGCCAGCAGGGGACTCCTTAACACTGAAGCTTTCTTT. Residues: CASRGLLNTEAFF.

The count of this clone is one. The V call is TRBV11-3, the J call TRBJ1-1; D remains ambiguous. Trimming cost V 1 base and J 3 bases, with 15 bases left between them. Germline lookup yields CDR1 SGHNT and CDR2 YENEEA. The CDR3 length is 16 residues. The CDR3 nucleotides read TGTGCCAGCAGCTTAGTCCGGTCGGGTGCGGACACTGAAGCTTTCTTT. Translated, it gives CASSLVRSGADTEAFF.